The 27 T cell receptor beta chains presented below share a single source sample, sequenced in a study of liver allograft versus peripheral blood T cells. Study overall: Transplanted-liver and recipient peripheral blood T cell receptor repertoires were compared.

TCRdb processed the reads anew with MiXCR; each CDR3 protein has one entry. The sample carries 3,500 to 4,500 distinct CDR3 sequences, 14% recorded once. The receptors were gathered from a human patient who had a liver transplant. Some T cells may possibly be graft donor cells.

On this clonotype itself: A much larger clone lies one base from this, so it may be a read error. This rearrangement joins TRBV20-1 to TRBJ1-6, with TRBD1 matching 7 bases. Germline assignment: CDR1 DFQATT and CDR2 SNEGSKA (reference sequence). The CDR3 totals 16 residues. This CDR3 reads CSAPDRRSSYNLPLHF. CDR3 DNA sequence: TGCAGTGCCCCGGACAGGCGAAGCTCCTATAATTTACCCCTCCACTTT.

Many counts were recorded for this clonotype. CDR3 coding DNA: TGTGCCAGTACGGGGGATTACGTTGAGCAGTACTTC. It yields the protein CASTGDYVEQYF. V gene TRBV19 combines with J gene TRBJ2-7; TRBD2 might be the D (6 bases). Germline CDR1 is LNHDA and CDR2 is SQIVND (reference sequence). Between the trimmed V and J ends, which lost 7 bases and 7 bases, there was a span of 14 bases. The CDR3 is made up of 12 amino acids.

By share, this clonotype ranks as large (0.1 to 1%). J is TRBJ1-4 and V is TRBV6-5, with D unresolved. The CDR3 covers 14 residues. V gave up 8 bases and J gave up 5 bases, with 15 bases separating them. Germline V gives CDR1 MNHEY, CDR2 SVGAGI. CDR3 sequence: CASGGGRRNEKLFF. CDR3 bases: TGTGCCAGCGGAGGAGGACGGCGAAATGAAAAACTGTTTTTT.

The chain recombines TRBV7-9 with TRBJ2-7, with 8 bases aligning to TRBD2. The CDR3 loop spans 15 amino acids. In germline, CDR1 is SEHNR, CDR2 FQNEAQ (reference sequence). Trimming removed 2 bases from V and 5 bases from J; junction bases left unmatched: 8. In nucleotides, the CDR3 is TGTGCCAGCAGCTTATCAGAGAGCGGGAGAAACGAGCAGTACTTC. It encodes CASSLSESGRNEQYF.

This clonotype was seen just once. A much larger clonotype is one base distant, so this may be a read error. This sequence joins TRBV10-3 and TRBJ2-7, with TRBD1 matching 8 bases. The CDR3 extends over 14 amino acids. Trimming removed 5 bases from V and 6 bases from J; junction bases left unmatched: 9. Per germline, CDR1 ENHRY and CDR2 SYGVKD. Written as DNA, the CDR3 is TGTGCCATCAGTTACTCGTCAGGGGGCAGCGAGCAGTACTTC. Amino acid sequence: CAISYSSGGSEQYF.

This clonotype is deemed medium-sized. The J gene is TRBJ1-2, the V gene TRBV5-4; 10 bases are shared with TRBD1. Looked up from germline, CDR1 is SGHNT and CDR2 is YYREEE (reference sequence). The CDR3 loop spans 14 amino acids. V lost 2 bases and J lost 4; bases outside the gene matches: 2. In DNA form, the CDR3 reads TGTGCCAGCAGCTTAGGGACAGGGGTCTATGGCTACACCTTC. It translates to CASSLGTGVYGYTF.

This clonotype showed up just a few times. CDR3 amino acids: CASSVLGDEQYF. In DNA form, the CDR3 reads TGTGCCAGCAGCGTACTGGGAGACGAGCAGTACTTC. The J gene is TRBJ2-7, the V gene TRBV9, with a weak D call TRBD2 (5 bases). Germline-derived CDR1 and CDR2 are SGDLS and YYNGEE. There are 12 residues in the CDR3. The germline V and J ends were trimmed by 1 base and 5 bases, with 7 bases remaining between them. Looking up the rest from reference TRBV9 and TRBJ2-7 gives the full variable domain: DSGVTQTPKHLITATGQRVTLRCSPRSGDLSVYWYQQSLDQGLQFLIQYYNGEERAKGNILERFSAQQFPDLHSELNLSSLELGDSALYFCASSVLGDEQYFGPGTRLTVT.

Relative to its sample, this clonotype is medium-sized. V and J are TRBV10-3 and TRBJ2-2; D possibly corresponds to TRBD2 (6 bases). The CDR3 runs 13 residues. CDR1 and CDR2 from the germline V gene are ENHRY and SYGVKD. V lost 4 bases to trimming and J lost 3 bases, with 6 bases between them. CDR3 sequence reads: CAISAGDTGELFF. The CDR3 region has the DNA TGTGCCATCAGTGCGGGAGACACCGGGGAGCTGTTTTTT.

This clonotype is deemed medium-sized. The gene calls are TRBV28 and TRBJ1-1; D is possibly TRBD1 (5 bases). V lost 5 bases to trimming and J lost 2 bases, with 15 bases between them. The germline CDR1 and CDR2 sequences are MDHEN and SYDVKM. The CDR3 extends over 15 amino acids. CDR3 sequence (DNA): TGTGCCAGCAGTCTGAGGGGAGTTCGAAACACTGAAGCTTTCTTT. This codes for CASSLRGVRNTEAFF.

This chain uses TRBV7-2 with TRBJ1-1, with 7 bases aligning to TRBD1. The germline V gene encodes CDR1 SGHTA and CDR2 FQGNSA. Unmatched junction bases numbered 8, after V lost 5 bases and J lost 2 bases. The CDR3 sequence is 15 residues long. The CDR3 protein is CASSPPRTGNTEAFF. The CDR3 nucleotides read TGTGCCAGCAGCCCTCCGAGGACAGGTAACACTGAAGCTTTCTTT. The variable domain in full, with the rest retrieved from reference TRBV7-2 and TRBJ1-1, is GAGVSQSPSNKVTEKGKDVELRCDPISGHTALYWYRQSLGQGLEFLIYFQGNSAPDKSGLPSDRFSAERTGGSVSTLTIQRTQQEDSAVYLCASSPPRTGNTEAFFGQGTRLTVV.

Relative to its sample, this clonotype is medium-sized (0.01 to 0.1%). V usage is TRBV9 and J usage is TRBJ1-2; TRBD1 matches 9 bases. The J segment lost 3 bases and the V segment lost 3 bases, leaving 3 bases of the junction unmatched. The CDR3 covers 14 residues. The germline gives CDR1 SGDLS, CDR2 YYNGEE. The CDR3 DNA is TGTGCCAGCAGCGATGGGACAGGGTACTATGGCTACACCTTC. Its protein is CASSDGTGYYGYTF.

The chain carries TRBV7-9 and TRBJ2-5; a possible D gene is TRBD1 (6 bases). The CDR3 extends over 16 amino acids. The germline V gene has CDR1 SEHNR and CDR2 FQNEAQ (reference sequence). V was shortened by 5 bases and J by 3 bases, with 19 bases between the two germline ends. The CDR3 sequence: CASSRILQGTKETQYF. The DNA for the CDR3 is TGTGCCAGCAGCCGAATTCTACAGGGAACCAAAGAGACCCAGTACTTC.

This clonotype showed up just a few times. The CDR3 nucleotides read TGTGCCAGCAGCCAAGGGTCATTTGGGGGGGCCGCTGAAGCTTTCTTT. As protein: CASSQGSFGGAAEAFF. The V call is TRBV3-1, the J call TRBJ1-1, with D possibly TRBD1 on 6 matching bases. The CDR3 covers 16 residues. Germline V CDR1 and CDR2: LGHDT, YNNKEL (reference sequence). The ends were cut back, 1 base at V and 6 bases at J, with 18 bases in the middle.

This clonotype ranks as medium-sized. The chain combines TRBV19 with TRBJ1-1; 10 nucleotides agree with TRBD1. The CDR3 extends over 16 amino acids. J lost 0 bases, V lost 9 bases, and 10 bases had no gene match. Per the germline V gene, CDR1 is LNHDA and CDR2 is SQIVND (reference sequence). CDR3: CASFPGQGSMNTEAFF. CDR3 in DNA: TGTGCCAGCTTCCCGGGACAGGGGTCGATGAACACTGAAGCTTTCTTT. Complete variable domain (other parts from reference TRBV19 and TRBJ1-1): DGGITQSPKYLFRKEGQNVTLSCEQNLNHDAMYWYRQDPGQGLRLIYYSQIVNDFQKGDIAEGYSVSREKKESFPLTVTSAQKNPTAFYLCASFPGQGSMNTEAFFGQGTRLTVV.

This clonotype is termed medium-sized. V and J are TRBV28 and TRBJ2-7, with D unclear. Trimming cost V 8 bases and J 4 bases, with 18 bases left between them. This CDR3 spans 14 amino acids. The germline V gene has CDR1 MDHEN and CDR2 SYDVKM. CDR3 coding DNA: TGTGCCAGCTCTCTAGGGTCTGCCGTGTACGAGCAGTACTTC. Its protein is CASSLGSAVYEQYF. Full variable domain (missing parts from reference TRBV28 and TRBJ2-7): DVKVTQSSRYLVKRTGEKVFLECVQDMDHENMFWYRQDPGLGLRLIYFSYDVKMKEKGDIPEGYSVSREKKERFSLILESASTNQTSMYLCASSLGSAVYEQYFGPGTRLTVT.

This clonotype was recorded at least ten times. J is TRBJ2-2 and V is TRBV7-9; D is ambiguous. There are 13 residues in the CDR3. CDR1 SEHNR and CDR2 FQNEAQ come from the germline V gene (reference sequence). V lost 5 bases, J lost 2 bases, and 6 bases lay in between. CDR3 nucleotides: TGTGCCAGCAGCACCTCTAACACCGGGGAGCTGTTTTTT. It codes for CASSTSNTGELFF.

With respect to this clonotype: Possible read error: a much larger clone is one base away. This sequence joins TRBV9 and TRBJ2-7; no clear D. CDR3 length equals 15 residues. Per the germline V gene, CDR1 is SGDLS and CDR2 is YYNGEE. CDR3 coding DNA: TGTACCAGCAGCGTAGATGGGCTAGTCCCCTACGAGCAGTACTTC. Translating gives CTSSVDGLVPYEQYF.

By share, this clonotype ranks as medium-sized (0.01 to 0.1%). The chain joins TRBV5-6 to TRBJ1-2; weak D call: TRBD1 (5 bases). The CDR3 loop spans 14 amino acids. Germline V CDR1 and CDR2: SGHDT, YYEEEE. Trimming stripped 0 bases from V and 4 bases from J, with 10 bases between. This CDR3 reads CASSLDKGFYGYTF. DNA of the CDR3: TGTGCCAGCAGCTTGGACAAGGGGTTCTATGGCTACACCTTC.

This clonotype is medium-sized in the sample. This sequence joins TRBV28 and TRBJ2-1, with D uncertain. V lost 2 bases, J lost 4 bases, and 12 bases lay in between. The CDR3 sequence is 15 residues long. Germline V lookup: CDR1 MDHEN, CDR2 SYDVKM. CDR3 nucleotide sequence: TGTGCCAGCAGTTTACCGAAAACCCCTTACAATGAGCAGTTCTTC. Amino acids: CASSLPKTPYNEQFF.

CDR3 residues: CASSEYRENTEAFF. In nucleotides, the CDR3 is TGTGCCAGCAGCGAGTACAGGGAGAACACTGAAGCTTTCTTT. The chain couples TRBV9 to TRBJ1-1, with D tentatively TRBD1 (6 bases). There are 14 residues in the CDR3. Germline CDR1 is SGDLS and CDR2 is YYNGEE. Deletions cut 3 bases from V and 1 base from J, with 10 bases between.

In this sample, this clonotype is medium-sized. DNA for the CDR3: TGTGCCAGCAGCTTAGAGGCCAGGGTGGCCTATGGCTACACCTTC. This gives the protein CASSLEARVAYGYTF. The chain links TRBV7-9 to TRBJ1-2; tentative D call: TRBD1 (5 bases). This CDR3 is 15 amino acids long. Germline CDR1 and CDR2: SEHNR and FQNEAQ (reference sequence). Trimming took off 1 base at V and 4 bases at J, with 13 bases between the two ends.

By sample share, this clonotype is medium-sized. The chain links TRBV15 to TRBJ1-5; 7 bases are shared with TRBD1. The CDR3 runs 16 residues. The V segment lost 6 bases and the J segment 0 bases; nucleotides outside the gene matches: 8. Germline CDR1 is LNHNV and CDR2 is YYDKDF (reference sequence). The CDR3 bases are TGTGCCACCAGTGGCAGGGGGGGGTATAGCAATCAGCCCCAGCATTTT. It specifies CATSGRGGYSNQPQHF.

In this sample, this clonotype is medium-sized. This chain connects TRBV27 to TRBJ1-2; D ambiguous. Trimming left V 2 bases short and J 2 bases short, with 15 bases between. This CDR3 region has 16 residues. Germline V lookup: CDR1 MNHEY, CDR2 SMNVEV (reference sequence). DNA of the CDR3: TGTGCCAGCAGTTTAGCCGCCATCGGCAGGAACTATGGCTACACCTTC. This codes for CASSLAAIGRNYGYTF.

Turning to this clonotype: A far larger clone is a single base away, which makes a read error likely. The chain recombines TRBV5-6 with TRBJ1-3; TRBD1 agrees at 7 bases. V was pared by 3 bases and J by 0 bases, with 6 bases of the junction left unmatched. The CDR3 is made up of 16 amino acids. The V gene's germline CDR1 is SGHDT and CDR2 YYEEEE. This chain's CDR3 is CASSSDRASSGNTIYF. DNA for the CDR3: TGTGCCAGCAGCTCCGACAGGGCGAGCTCTGGAAACACCATATATTTT.

This clonotype is deemed medium-sized. The chain combines TRBV20-1 with TRBJ2-2; D is unclear. The V end was cut by 0 bases, the J end by 4 bases, with 9 bases between. The CDR3 length is 14 residues. Germline-derived CDR1 and CDR2 are DFQATT and SNEGSKA (reference sequence). The CDR3 sequence: CSARDITTTGELFF. CDR3 nucleotides: TGCAGTGCTAGAGATATAACGACCACCGGGGAGCTGTTTTTT.

This clonotype is medium-sized within its sample. The V call is TRBV28, the J call TRBJ1-2, with 10 nucleotides matching TRBD1. Trimming took 6 bases from V and 8 from J; bases not matched to a gene: 9. In germline, CDR1 is MDHEN, CDR2 SYDVKM. CDR3 size: 14 residues. This CDR3 is CASSLDRGLRGYTF. The CDR3 DNA sequence: TGTGCCAGCAGCCTCGACAGGGGGCTCAGAGGCTACACCTTC.

This clonotype was picked up a small number of times. V gene TRBV9 combines with J gene TRBJ1-2; D may be TRBD1 (6 bases). CDR3 length equals 15 residues. The germline CDR1 and CDR2 sequences are SGDLS and YYNGEE. V shed 0 bases and J shed 6 bases, with 15 bases lying between them. The CDR3 region has the DNA TGTGCCAGCAGCGTAGGTAACAGGGAAGTCGATGGCTACACCTTC. Encoded protein: CASSVGNREVDGYTF.